The 17 T cell receptor beta chains given below trace back to one sample, sequenced in a study of blood T cell repertoires in COVID-19. The protocol was immunoSEQ multiplex PCR, while the TCRdb copy is restricted to in-frame clones and leaves out a portion. The sample yields around 260,000 clones, roughly 85% seen once. Material for sequencing was peripheral blood. The receptors come from a human donor in a cohort sampled during active COVID-19.

The chain recombines TRBV28 with TRBJ2-7; D ambiguous. Trimming removed 5 bases from V and 4 bases from J, with 9 bases in between. Germline CDR1 reads MDHEN; CDR2 reads SYDVKM. The CDR3 is 12 residues long. The CDR3 coding sequence is TGTGCCAGCAGTCTACTTAGTTACGAGCAGTACTTC. Translated, it gives CASSLLSYEQYF.

This rearrangement joins TRBV9 to TRBJ2-2; D remains unclear. V lost 0 bases, J lost 3 bases, and 9 bases lay in between. This CDR3 region has 15 residues. CDR1 is SGDLS and CDR2 is YYNGEE in the germline V gene. CDR3 protein: CASSVESSDTGELFF. CDR3 coding DNA: TGTGCCAGCAGCGTAGAAAGTTCGGACACCGGGGAGCTGTTTTTT.

This chain uses TRBV19 with TRBJ2-6; 8 bases fit TRBD1. With 6 bases clipped from V and 0 bases from J, the junction kept 13 bases outside the gene matches. This CDR3 has 19 amino acids. CDR1 is LNHDA, CDR2 SQIVND, per germline (reference sequence). The CDR3 nucleotides are TGTGCCAGTAGCCAGCTCGGACAGGGCCTGCGCTCTGGGGCCAACGTCCTGACTTTC. Protein sequence: CASSQLGQGLRSGANVLTF.

V gene TRBV18 combines with J gene TRBJ2-2; 7 bases fit TRBD1. V dropped 6 bases and J dropped 4; count of bases not matched to a gene: 17. The CDR3 covers 18 residues. The V gene's germline CDR1 is KGHSH and CDR2 LQKENI. The CDR3 bases are TGTGCCAGCTCTCGCTCTCCAGACAGGGTTACTTCCACCGGGGAGCTGTTTTTT. This sequence encodes CASSRSPDRVTSTGELFF. The full variable domain, rest sourced from reference TRBV18 and TRBJ2-2, is NAGVMQNPRHLVRRRGQEARLRCSPMKGHSHVYWYRQLPEEGLKFMVYLQKENIIDESGMPKERFSAEFPKEGPSILRIQQVVRGDSAAYFCASSRSPDRVTSTGELFFGEGSRLTVL.

About this clone itself: Relative to the germline gene, one junction end is altered; a read error may explain this. The chain joins TRBV28 to TRBJ2-1, with a possible D match to TRBD2 (6 bases). Germline lookup yields CDR1 MDHEN and CDR2 SYDVKM. The CDR3 extends over 13 amino acids. The CDR3: CASSFIGTGSWVF. In DNA form, the CDR3 reads TGTGCCAGCAGTTTTATAGGGACTGGTAGTTGGGTCTTC.

The gene calls are TRBV27 and TRBJ1-4, with D hard to call. This CDR3 has 14 residues. The germline CDR1 and CDR2 sequences are MNHEY and SMNVEV (reference sequence). V shed 10 bases and J shed 3 bases, with 15 bases lying between them. CDR3 in amino acids: CATRKSGSNEKLFF. The CDR3 DNA is TGTGCCACCCGAAAATCGGGTTCTAATGAAAAACTGTTTTTT.

This chain links TRBV19 with TRBJ1-1; the D gene is possibly TRBD1 (5 bases). With 3 bases removed from V and 8 bases from J, the gap between germline ends came to 13 bases. The CDR3 is 13 amino acids. CDR1 LNHDA and CDR2 SQIVND come from the germline V gene (reference sequence). CDR3 in amino acids: CASSIGRGFEAFF. The CDR3 DNA sequence: TGTGCCAGTAGTATCGGAAGGGGATTCGAAGCTTTCTTT.

This chain joins TRBV7-6 and TRBJ2-1, with 11 bases that match TRBD2. CDR1 and CDR2 from the germline V gene are SGHVS and FNYEAQ. The length of the CDR3 is 16 residues. J gave up 3 bases and V 3 bases, and 4 bases lay outside the gene matches. CDR3 coding DNA: TGTGCCAGCAGCTTCCTAGGGACTAGCGGCTACAATGAGCAGTTCTTC. Protein sequence: CASSFLGTSGYNEQFF. The full variable domain, its missing parts supplied by reference TRBV7-6 and TRBJ2-1, is GAGVSQSPRYKVTKRGQDVALRCDPISGHVSLYWYRQALGQGPEFLTYFNYEAQQDKSGLPNDRFSAERPEGSISTLTIQRTEQRDSAMYRCASSFLGTSGYNEQFFGPGTRLTVL.

The V call is TRBV14, the J call TRBJ2-1, with D maybe TRBD2 (6 bases). CDR1 is SGHDN and CDR2 is FVKESK in the germline V gene. The ends were cut back, 2 bases at V and 6 bases at J, with 17 bases in the middle. The CDR3 runs 16 residues. The chain's CDR3 is CASSQFGRSEANEQFF. In DNA, the CDR3 is TGTGCCAGCAGCCAATTTGGGAGGAGCGAGGCCAATGAGCAGTTCTTC. Combining the CDR3 with reference TRBV14 and TRBJ2-1 gives the whole variable domain EAGVTQFPSHSVIEKGQTVTLRCDPISGHDNLYWYRRVMGKEIKFLLHFVKESKQDESGMPNNRFLAERTGGTYSTLKVQPAELEDSGVYFCASSQFGRSEANEQFFGPGTRLTVL.

This chain joins TRBV5-1 and TRBJ2-5; weak D call: TRBD1 (6 bases). The CDR3 contains 17 residues. The V and J ends lost 0 bases and 3 bases respectively, with 18 bases between them. The germline V gene encodes CDR1 SGHRS and CDR2 YFSETQ. The CDR3 sequence is CASSLGVLGATEETQYF. The DNA of the CDR3 is TGCGCCAGCAGCTTGGGAGTATTGGGGGCCACAGAAGAGACCCAGTACTTC.

The V and J genes are TRBV5-4 and TRBJ2-1; 9 bases align to TRBD2. There are 15 residues in the CDR3. Germline CDR1 and CDR2: SGHNT and YYREEE (reference sequence). The V segment lost 2 bases and the J segment 4 bases; nucleotides outside the gene matches: 4. The CDR3 sequence: CASSFYLAGYNEQFF. The CDR3 DNA is TGTGCCAGCAGCTTTTATCTAGCGGGATACAATGAGCAGTTCTTC. The variable domain in full, completed from reference TRBV5-4 and TRBJ2-1, reads ETGVTQSPTHLIKTRGQQVTLRCSSQSGHNTVSWYQQALGQGPQFIFQYYREEENGRGNFPPRFSGLQFPNYSSELNVNALELDDSALYLCASSFYLAGYNEQFFGPGTRLTVL.

The chain uses TRBV28 and TRBJ2-5, with 8 positions matching TRBD2. J gave up 6 bases and V 5 bases, and 8 bases lay outside the gene matches. This CDR3 region has 14 residues. Germline CDR1 MDHEN, CDR2 SYDVKM. The CDR3 region has the DNA TGTGCCAGCAGTATCCCCGGGGGGGTGAAGACCCAGTACTTC. This translates into CASSIPGGVKTQYF. Using reference TRBV28 and TRBJ2-5 for the parts outside the CDR3, the full variable domain is DVKVTQSSRYLVKRTGEKVFLECVQDMDHENMFWYRQDPGLGLRLIYFSYDVKMKEKGDIPEGYSVSREKKERFSLILESASTNQTSMYLCASSIPGGVKTQYFGPGTRLLVL.

Turning to this clone: Germline and junction disagree at one end, which may indicate a read error. The J gene is TRBJ1-1, the V gene TRBV29-1; D is unclear. This CDR3 contains 10 residues. CDR1 and CDR2 (germline): SQVTM, ANQGSEA. The CDR3 spells CSVDRSEAFF. CDR3 coding DNA: TGCAGCGTTGACAGGTCTGAGGCTTTCTTT.

The rearrangement joins TRBV27 to TRBJ2-1; perhaps TRBD2 as D (6 bases). CDR3 length equals 15 residues. Trimming pared 6 bases from V and 9 bases from J, leaving 21 bases between. The V gene's germline CDR1 is MNHEY and CDR2 SMNVEV (reference sequence). The CDR3 coding sequence is TGTGCCAGCAGACCCCCGGAGTGGGAGGTCGGTGAGCAGTTCTTC. Amino acid sequence: CASRPPEWEVGEQFF.

V usage is TRBV9 and J usage is TRBJ1-3; no clear D gene. V lost 5 bases and J lost 3, with 12 bases in between. Germline V gives CDR1 SGDLS, CDR2 YYNGEE. The CDR3 is 14 residues long. The CDR3 is CASSQDLGGNTIYF. CDR3 sequence (DNA): TGTGCCAGCAGTCAAGACTTAGGTGGAAACACCATATATTTT.

This chain links TRBV19 with TRBJ1-1, with TRBD1 as a possible D gene (6 bases). The germline gives CDR1 LNHDA, CDR2 SQIVND (reference sequence). V was cut by 5 bases and J by 3 bases, with 19 bases left in between. CDR3 size: 16 residues. CDR3 sequence (DNA): TGTGCCAGTAGTCCGGACCGCGGGGGCGGCTACACTGAAGCTTTCTTT. Translation: CASSPDRGGGYTEAFF.

The chain carries TRBV5-1 and TRBJ2-5; perhaps TRBD2 as D (5 bases). Germline CDR1 SGHRS, CDR2 YFSETQ. The CDR3 sequence is 14 residues long. The V gene lost 4 bases and the J gene lost 2 bases, with 12 bases spanning the gap. The chain's CDR3 is CASSHGGGQETQYF. CDR3 bases: TGCGCCAGCAGCCACGGTGGAGGTCAAGAGACCCAGTACTTC.